This paragraph reports one T cell receptor beta chain. This sample is drawn from a study of monozygotic twins with cystic fibrosis. Sequencing used immunoSEQ multiplex PCR; TCRdb keeps in-frame clones, though not all of them. Here the sample spans tens of thousands of clones, approximately 96% being singletons. Germline V gene sequence: CDR1 SEHNR, CDR2 FQNEAQ (reference sequence). This CDR3 contains 13 residues. V lost 3 bases and J lost 2, with 7 bases in between. Material for sequencing was blood. The sequence came from a girl aged 2 to 10 with cystic fibrosis. The V and J genes are TRBV7-9 and TRBJ1-2; D not certain. CDR3 amino acids: CASSFSRNYGYTF. The CDR3 DNA sequence: TGTGCCAGCAGCTTTTCCAGAAACTATGGCTACACCTTC.